This T cell receptor (beta chain) was identified during a study of CD8 T cells in Susac syndrome. V lost 4 bases and J lost 6; bases outside the gene matches: 5. The length of the CDR3 is 13 residues. Per germline, CDR1 SQVTM and CDR2 ANQGSEA. Random hexamers were used to reverse transcribe the RNA input (roughly 0.5 to 1 ug). Amplification of TCR beta CDR3 spanned 54 Vbeta and 13 Jbeta via immunoSEQ multiplex PCR. TCRdb analysed the immunoSEQ multiplex PCR reads with MiXCR anew, one entry per CDR3 protein. This sample carries more than 90,000 distinct CDR3 sequences, roughly 93% of them seen once, and the ten largest clones take 0.093%. Relapsing-remitting disease, either stable or active, was present in the multiple sclerosis controls, who were treatment-naive patients. Negative isolation was used for CD8+ and CD4+ T cells, and FACS enrichment was applied to TEMRA cells.

The gene calls are TRBV29-1 and TRBJ2-3, with 9 bases lining up with TRBD2. Sequenced input: CD4+ T cells from PBMCs. This sequence was found in a human donor with multiple sclerosis. This CDR3 is CSVVRGGRDTQYF. The CDR3 DNA sequence: TGCAGCGTTGTGCGGGGGGGCAGGGATACGCAGTATTTT.